The source of this T cell receptor (beta chain) is a study of blood T cells in healthy people across ages. Broader study findings: Aged donors had fewer naive CD4+ cells and lower diversity than long-lived donors.

Trimming removed 5 bases from V and 4 bases from J, with 11 bases in between. In germline, CDR1 is SEHNR, CDR2 FQNEAQ (reference sequence). This CDR3 contains 13 residues. With respect to this clonotype: Its antigen is still unknown.

The amount of total RNA extracted per sample was at least 5.5 micrograms. For the second PCR, which ran for about 6 to 11 cycles, a sample-barcoded 5' primer and a J-beta primer mix were used. TCRdb recomputed calls from the 5' RACE reads with MiXCR, one row per CDR3 protein. The repertoire holds roughly 700,000 distinct CDR3 sequences, with roughly 49% as singletons. J is TRBJ1-1 and V is TRBV7-9; D call uncertain. Sequenced: blood. The clonotype originates from a woman aged 55-69 years in good health. The CDR3 region has the DNA TGTGCCAGCAGCGTAACAGAGATCACTGAAGCTTTCTTT. Translating it yields CASSVTEITEAFF.